The source of this T cell receptor beta chain is a study of early T cells in non-severe SARS-CoV-2 infection. This clonotype appeared many times. Unique molecular identifier tags were affixed to discrete cDNA molecules. TCRdb redid the calling of the 5' RACE reads with MiXCR, one entry per CDR3 protein. The repertoire includes roughly 43,000 distinct CDR3 sequences, over 5% of them detected once, and under 5.5% sits in the top ten. The CDR3 is 15 amino acids. This sequence was found in an adult who was a healthcare worker with PCR-confirmed SARS-CoV-2 infection or an uninfected control (not recorded which). The sample in question was whole blood, obtained at baseline. The gene calls are TRBV21-1 and TRBJ1-3; the DNA was not compared with TRBD1, the D call given in the table. TRBV21-1 is a listed pseudogene. CDR3 nucleotide sequence: TGTGCACACAACAGGGGCCAAAACTCTGGAAACACCATATATTTT. Protein sequence: CAHNRGQNSGNTIYF.